The 14 T cell receptor beta chains in this list originate from one sample, sequenced in a study of blood T cell repertoires in COVID-19. TCRdb's copy holds only in-frame clones and misses some; the assay was immunoSEQ multiplex PCR. The sample lists around 280,000 clones; 70% to 90% were seen once. The sequencing input was peripheral blood. The receptors were sampled from a woman aged 45-60 years with active or convalescent COVID-19.

The chain uses TRBV27 and TRBJ2-2; 7 bases map to TRBD2. After removal of 3 bases from V and 6 bases from J, the junction contained 7 bases not matched to a gene. The CDR3 is 15 residues long. Germline values: CDR1 MNHEY, CDR2 SMNVEV (reference sequence). The CDR3 DNA reads TGTGCCAGCAGTTTTGGACTAGGGATTCCCGGGGAGCTGTTTTTT. This translates into CASSFGLGIPGELFF.

The chain's CDR3 is CASSEAGQSQPQHF. The CDR3, as DNA: TGTGCCAGCAGTGAAGCGGGCCAGTCTCAGCCCCAGCATTTT. J is TRBJ1-5 and V is TRBV6-1; D is undetermined. Looked up from germline, CDR1 is MNHNS and CDR2 is SASEGT. V was pared by 0 bases and J by 6 bases, with 9 bases between. This CDR3 has 14 amino acids.

CDR3 sequence: CASSLIAGEQFF. As DNA, the CDR3 is TGTGCCAGCTCACTTATAGCGGGTGAGCAGTTCTTC. This chain uses TRBV18 with TRBJ2-1; 7 bases match TRBD2. Germline V lookup: CDR1 KGHSH, CDR2 LQKENI. This CDR3 has 12 amino acids. Losses at the gene ends were 4 bases for V and 9 bases for J; bases not matched to a gene: 3.

The CDR3 sequence is CASSLAWRDRGYEQYF. CDR3 sequence (DNA): TGTGCCAGCAGCTTAGCGTGGAGGGACAGGGGATACGAGCAGTACTTC. The rearrangement uses TRBV7-8 and TRBJ2-7; 10 bases line up with TRBD1. Germline CDR1 reads SGHVS; CDR2 reads FQNEAQ. Losses at the gene ends were 0 bases for V and 4 bases for J; bases not matched to a gene: 6. This CDR3 spans 16 amino acids.

The V call is TRBV6-5, the J call TRBJ2-5, with a possible D match to TRBD1 (8 bases). Trimming took off 6 bases at V and 4 bases at J, with 15 bases between the two ends. This CDR3 spans 14 amino acids. The V gene's germline CDR1 is MNHEY and CDR2 SVGAGI. The CDR3 nucleotides read TGTGCCAGCAGAGACAGGGGCGGGAGAGAGACCCAGTACTTC. This gives the protein CASRDRGGRETQYF.

The chain employs TRBV9 and TRBJ2-1; D unresolved. The CDR3 spans 15 residues. Germline lookup yields CDR1 SGDLS and CDR2 YYNGEE. The V end lost 0 bases, the J end lost 8 bases, and 15 bases lay between the germline ends. The CDR3 DNA reads as TGTGCCAGCAGCGTAGGAGCGTCGGCGGTGGATGAGCAGTTCTTC. Protein sequence: CASSVGASAVDEQFF. The full variable domain, its missing parts supplied by reference TRBV9 and TRBJ2-1, is DSGVTQTPKHLITATGQRVTLRCSPRSGDLSVYWYQQSLDQGLQFLIQYYNGEERAKGNILERFSAQQFPDLHSELNLSSLELGDSALYFCASSVGASAVDEQFFGPGTRLTVL.

This chain connects TRBV18 to TRBJ2-1, with 7 bases identical to TRBD2. Per the germline V gene, CDR1 is KGHSH and CDR2 is LQKENI. Trimming cost V 6 bases and J 0 bases; bases outside gene matches: 8. This CDR3 region has 16 residues. The CDR3 loop reads CASSPWGDYSYNEQFF. DNA of the CDR3: TGTGCCAGCTCGCCCTGGGGGGACTACTCCTACAATGAGCAGTTCTTC.

V gene TRBV4-2 combines with J gene TRBJ2-1; 9 bases map to TRBD2. The CDR3 has 16 residues. V shed 3 bases, J shed 2 bases, and the junction held 5 bases outside the gene matches. Germline CDR1 and CDR2: LGHNA and YNFKEQ. The CDR3 loop is CASSQRAGGTYNEQFF. CDR3 nucleotides: TGTGCCAGCAGCCAGAGGGCGGGAGGGACCTACAATGAGCAGTTCTTC.

This clone was detected a few times. The chain carries TRBV18 and TRBJ1-2, with D unresolved. CDR3 length: 15 amino acids. V lost 0 bases and J lost 0, with 8 bases in between. Germline values: CDR1 KGHSH, CDR2 LQKENI. The CDR3 DNA reads TGTGCCAGCTCACCACCGACAACTTCTAACTATGGCTACACCTTC. Its protein is CASSPPTTSNYGYTF.

The J gene is TRBJ2-7, the V gene TRBV5-5; D gene uncertain. Germline CDR1 reads SGHKS; CDR2 reads YYEKEE (reference sequence). The CDR3 consists of 14 residues. V lost 4 bases, J lost 2 bases, and 13 bases lay in between. The CDR3 sequence: CASSAEILTYEQYF. Written as DNA, the CDR3 is TGTGCCAGCAGCGCGGAGATCCTTACCTACGAGCAGTACTTC.

The rearrangement uses TRBV2 and TRBJ2-1; D uncertain. Trimming took 6 bases from V and 8 from J, leaving 14 bases between them. Germline-derived CDR1 and CDR2 are SNHLY and FYNNEI. The CDR3 has 13 residues. The CDR3 loop reads CASREVAFYEQFF. For the CDR3, the DNA is TGTGCCAGCAGAGAGGTTGCGTTCTATGAGCAGTTCTTC.

The chain employs TRBV12-3 or TRBV12-4 and TRBJ2-5, with TRBD2 matching 7 bases. Unmatched junction bases numbered 7, after V lost 10 bases and J lost 5 bases. The CDR3 has 12 residues. In DNA, the CDR3 is TGTGCCACCCGGGGGGATGCGGAGACCCAGTACTTC. It codes for CATRGDAETQYF.

V gene TRBV28 combines with J gene TRBJ1-5, with 7 bases aligning to TRBD1. Germline-derived CDR1 and CDR2 are MDHEN and SYDVKM. The CDR3 runs to 14 residues. With V trimmed by 6 bases and J by 6 bases, 8 bases remained unmatched. The chain's CDR3 is CASRRGGAGQPQHF. The CDR3 nucleotides are TGTGCCAGCAGGCGAGGGGGCGCGGGTCAGCCCCAGCATTTT.

The V gene is TRBV3-1 (or the pseudogene TRBV3-2), the J gene TRBJ2-7; maybe TRBD1 (6 bases). The V and J ends lost 1 base and 6 bases respectively, with 10 bases between them. The germline gives CDR1 LGHDT, CDR2 YNNKEL (reference sequence). The CDR3 loop spans 13 amino acids. This CDR3 reads CASSQAGVGEQYF. CDR3 nucleotides: TGTGCCAGCAGCCAAGCAGGGGTTGGCGAGCAGTACTTC.